One sample yielded the 20 T cell receptor beta chains listed below, sequenced in a study of T-cell memory formation after mild COVID-19 (dated by TCRdb to the early 2020s). The library was obtained by 5' RACE. Sequencing relied on an Illumina NovaSeq 6000. The raw public data were reprocessed by TCRdb itself: fastp quality trimming at Q25, MiXCR clonotype calling, in-frame beta chains only. A single entry per CDR3 protein holds the most common genes and DNA from its merged rows. The sample table holds fewer than 400,000 distinct CDR3 sequences, of which 16% were seen once. Roughly 21% of the sample is in the top ten clones. Sequenced material: PBMCs or a T cell subset sorted from them (not recorded which). Source of these receptors: a man aged 18 to 35 who had mild COVID-19 (a few samples of this study predate the infection). The sample titles of this study are shuffled in the database, so cell type and time point are left out; the donor was told from shared clones.

This clonotype was observed a few times. The genes are TRBV20-1 and TRBJ2-2; no definite D call. The CDR3 totals 15 residues. V was pared by 4 bases and J by 1 base, with 13 bases between. The germline V gene encodes CDR1 DFQATT and CDR2 SNEGSKA (reference sequence). DNA of the CDR3: TGCAGTGCTAATTCTGGGCAGCTGAACACCGGGGAGCTGTTTTTT. It yields the protein CSANSGQLNTGELFF.

This clonotype turned up a few times. The V call is TRBV11-2, the J call TRBJ2-5, with TRBD2 matching 7 bases. With 5 bases clipped from V and 1 base from J, the junction kept 19 bases outside the gene matches. Germline lookup yields CDR1 SGHAT and CDR2 FQNNGV. The CDR3 extends over 19 amino acids. The CDR3 sequence: CASSLTRFGLSGVQETQYF. The CDR3 DNA sequence: TGTGCCAGCAGCCTAACCCGCTTCGGACTAAGCGGGGTCCAAGAGACCCAGTACTTC.

This clonotype appeared a few times. The chain has TRBV7-3 and TRBJ1-1; D perhaps matches TRBD1 (6 bases). The CDR3 sequence is 15 residues long. Germline V gene lookup returns CDR1 SGHTA and CDR2 FQGTGA. The germline V and J ends were trimmed by 5 bases and 1 base, with 14 bases remaining between them. Here the CDR3 reads CASSQHGTRNTEAFF. The CDR3, as DNA: TGTGCCAGCAGCCAACATGGGACAAGGAACACTGAAGCTTTCTTT.

This chain joins TRBV20-1 and TRBJ2-3; TRBD2 aligns across 8 bases. Germline CDR1 reads DFQATT; CDR2 reads SNEGSKA (reference sequence). The length of the CDR3 is 17 residues. Germline trimming cut 5 bases from V and 0 bases from J; bases unmatched to any gene: 13. The CDR3 nucleotides are TGCAGTGCTTGGGAGGCGGGGGGCAGTTTAAGCACAGATACGCAGTATTTT. Translated, it gives CSAWEAGGSLSTDTQYF.

This chain uses TRBV20-1 with TRBJ2-1, with 11 bases lining up with TRBD2. Trimming cost V 3 bases and J 5 bases; bases outside gene matches: 3. The CDR3 is 14 amino acids. CDR1 is DFQATT, CDR2 SNEGSKA, per germline (reference sequence). The CDR3 spells CSARRLAGNNEQFF. In nucleotides, the CDR3 is TGCAGTGCTAGGAGACTAGCGGGGAACAATGAGCAGTTCTTC.

This clonotype was counted between two and nine times. The chain employs TRBV5-1 and TRBJ2-6; D may be TRBD2 (5 bases). The CDR3 loop spans 19 amino acids. V lost 2 bases to trimming and J lost 0 bases, with 18 bases between them. The germline CDR1 and CDR2 sequences are SGHRS and YFSETQ. In DNA form, the CDR3 reads TGCGCCAGCAGCTTCCGAGGGAGTCAGTCCCTCTCTGGGGCCAACGTCCTGACTTTC. This sequence encodes CASSFRGSQSLSGANVLTF.

The chain links TRBV7-9 to TRBJ2-1; D is uncertain. The CDR3 sequence is 14 residues long. The germline gives CDR1 SEHNR, CDR2 FQNEAQ (reference sequence). Trimming took 4 bases from V and 0 from J, leaving 7 bases between them. The CDR3 loop is CASSSTRSYNEQFF. The CDR3 DNA reads TGTGCCAGCAGCTCGACCCGCTCCTACAATGAGCAGTTCTTC.

This clonotype was seen a few times. The chain links TRBV29-1 to TRBJ2-1; TRBD2 matches at 10 bases. J gave up 6 bases and V 1 base, and 6 bases lay outside the gene matches. CDR1 SQVTM and CDR2 ANQGSEA come from the germline V gene. This CDR3 is 15 amino acids long. CDR3 residues: CSVEVSGGPGNEQFF. DNA of the CDR3: TGCAGCGTTGAAGTTAGCGGGGGGCCCGGCAATGAGCAGTTCTTC.

This clonotype was observed a handful of times. CDR3 residues: CASRTIPLDAYEQYV. The CDR3 bases are TGTGCCAGCAGGACGATACCCCTTGATGCCTACGAGCAGTACGTC. The chain uses TRBV6-5 and TRBJ2-7, with D unresolved. The CDR3 has 15 residues. Trimming stripped 6 bases from V and 2 bases from J, with 17 bases between. The germline V gene encodes CDR1 MNHEY and CDR2 SVGAGI.

The chain recombines TRBV7-9 with TRBJ2-7, with D unresolved. The CDR3 length is 15 residues. V was cut by 5 bases and J by 1 base, with 15 bases left in between. Germline assignment: CDR1 SEHNR and CDR2 FQNEAQ (reference sequence). The CDR3 DNA reads TGTGCCAGCAGCCTCCAGCCAGGTCGATCCTACGAGCAGTACGTC. It encodes CASSLQPGRSYEQYV.

This clonotype turned up a few times. The chain is built from TRBV9 and TRBJ2-3, with D perhaps matching TRBD1 or TRBD2 (5 bases each). Germline V gene data show CDR1 as SGDLS and CDR2 as YYNGEE. V lost 3 bases, J lost 11 bases, and 16 bases lay in between. The CDR3 has 13 residues. The CDR3, as DNA: TGTGCCAGCAGCGATACGGTGGGGGTTGTGCAGTATTTT. Its protein product is CASSDTVGVVQYF.

The chain has TRBV11-1 and TRBJ2-7; D remains ambiguous. CDR1 and CDR2 (germline): SGHAT, FQDESV (reference sequence). V was pared by 3 bases and J by 12 bases, with 18 bases between. The CDR3 is made up of 13 amino acids. CDR3 amino acids: CASSFSTPDKAYF. In nucleotides, the CDR3 is TGTGCCAGCAGCTTCTCCACTCCTGACAAGGCGTACTTC. Based on the CDR3 plus reference TRBV11-1 and TRBJ2-7, the full variable domain is EAEVAQSPRYKITEKSQAVAFWCDPISGHATLYWYRQILGQGPELLVQFQDESVVDDSQLPKDRFSAERLKGVDSTLKIQPAELGDSAMYLCASSFSTPDKAYFGPGTRLTVT.

This chain joins TRBV12-3 or TRBV12-4 and TRBJ2-1, with 10 bases that match TRBD1. The length of the CDR3 is 17 residues. J lost 0 bases, V lost 3 bases, and 5 bases had no gene match. The CDR3 spells CASSFSGQGSSYNEQFF. The CDR3 DNA follows: TGTGCCAGCAGTTTTTCGGGACAGGGGAGCTCCTACAATGAGCAGTTCTTC.

The chain is built from TRBV7-2 and TRBJ2-3, with 7 positions matching TRBD2. Germline V CDR1 and CDR2: SGHTA, FQGNSA. With V trimmed by 1 base and J by 6 bases, 19 bases remained unmatched. CDR3 length: 19 residues. The CDR3 DNA is TGTGCCAGCAGCTTAGTCGGTTACGGGGGGTCCCCCTTGGTGGATACGCAGTATTTT. It codes for CASSLVGYGGSPLVDTQYF.

The CDR3 region is CASRGGSEGYTF. In DNA, the CDR3 is TGTGCCAGCAGAGGGGGCTCAGAGGGATACACCTTC. The chain has TRBV28 and TRBJ1-2; TRBD1 aligns across 7 bases. This CDR3 has 12 residues. Germline V gene sequence: CDR1 MDHEN, CDR2 SYDVKM. The V gene end was trimmed by 6 bases and the J gene end by 11 bases; junction bases not matched to a gene: 9.

CDR3 coding DNA: TGTGCCAGCAGCTCATTTTTACCGGGGACAGGGAACTCTGGAAACACCATATATTTT. This codes for CASSSFLPGTGNSGNTIYF. This rearrangement joins TRBV11-2 to TRBJ1-3; 9 bases match TRBD1. The J segment lost 0 bases and the V segment lost 4 bases, leaving 13 bases of the junction unmatched. Germline V gives CDR1 SGHAT, CDR2 FQNNGV. This CDR3 is 19 amino acids long.

The chain links TRBV20-1 to TRBJ1-5, with D hard to call. This CDR3 region has 11 residues. Germline CDR1 DFQATT, CDR2 SNEGSKA (reference sequence). V lost 0 bases to trimming and J lost 4 bases, with 1 base between them. CDR3 sequence reads: CSARDNQPQHF. The CDR3, as DNA: TGCAGTGCTAGAGATAATCAGCCCCAGCATTTT.

The chain links TRBV30 to TRBJ1-2; no clear D. The CDR3 loop spans 11 amino acids. CDR1 is GTSNPN and CDR2 is SVGIG in the germline V gene (reference sequence). Trimming pared 0 bases from V and 8 bases from J, leaving 7 bases between. The CDR3 nucleotides read TGTGCCTGGAGTGTTGACCCCGGCTACACCTTC. Its translation is CAWSVDPGYTF.

This clonotype was found a few times. The gene calls are TRBV5-1 and TRBJ1-2; D gene unclear. Deletions cut 2 bases from V and 4 bases from J, with 15 bases between. The V gene's germline CDR1 is SGHRS and CDR2 YFSETQ. This CDR3 region has 15 residues. In DNA, the CDR3 is TGCGCCAGCAGCTTTCTGACACCAAGCCCCTATGGCTACACCTTC. This codes for CASSFLTPSPYGYTF.

The chain is built from TRBV5-6 and TRBJ1-5, with D perhaps TRBD1 (6 bases). Germline lookup yields CDR1 SGHDT and CDR2 YYEEEE. The CDR3 has 16 residues. V was clipped by 4 bases and J by 5 bases, with 19 bases between them. The CDR3 sequence is CASSRRVGGIYQPQHF. CDR3 nucleotide sequence: TGTGCCAGCAGCCGAAGGGTAGGGGGAATATATCAGCCCCAGCATTTT.